This T cell receptor beta chain was sequenced in a study of breast tumors, draining lymph nodes, adjacent tissues. V shed 5 bases and J 2 bases; nucleotides not matched to a gene: 12. This CDR3 contains 17 residues. Looked up from germline, CDR1 is DFQATT and CDR2 is SNEGSKA (reference sequence). General study points: Tumor repertoires ranked between lymph nodes and nontumor tissue in diversity, with V and J gene preferences. The lymph node origin of tumor T cells was framed as consistent with a hypothesis, not demonstrated.

The sample holds a few counts of this clonotype. Its antigen is currently unknown. Possible read error: a much larger clone is one base away. MiXCR, applied by TCRdb to the multiplex PCR reads, yields one record per CDR3 protein. The table lists 55,000 to 75,000 distinct CDR3 sequences, roughly 44% of them singletons, with 8.4% in the top ten. The V gene is TRBV20-1, the J gene TRBJ2-1; 10 bases agree with TRBD2. The sequence was obtained from a female donor with breast cancer. Some clones in this sample may be carry-over from other donors' samples. Sequencing was carried out using breast tumor tissue. The CDR3 region has the DNA TGCAGTGCTCCCCGGCTAGCGGGAGTAGATCCCTACAATGAGCAGTTCTTC. Residues: CSAPRLAGVDPYNEQFF.